This TCR beta chain came from a study of cytomegalovirus exposure and HLA in healthy donors. Between the trimmed V and J ends, which lost 5 bases and 0 bases, there was a span of 9 bases. The CDR3 contains 14 residues. CDR1 is SGHTA, CDR2 FQGTGA, per germline. Findings and limits, study-wide: Reports showed the classifier diagnosing cytomegalovirus status with high specificity and sensitivity. A later analysis reportedly found that, within productive TCRs, an Asian-associated ancestry cluster had fewer N-insertions than the mean observed across the roughly 630 donors.

This clone was seen only a few times. The antigen is not known. Primers included in the PCR were 60 Vbeta and 13 Jbeta primers. TCRdb keeps only in-frame clones here, not all; method: immunoSEQ multiplex PCR. This table has 150,000 to 200,000 clones, 60% to 85% appearing once. Sample: PBMCs. This receptor was obtained from a woman aged 45 to 65 in good health and CMV-seropositive. This chain joins TRBV7-3 and TRBJ2-3, with D possibly being TRBD1 (6 bases). The CDR3 nucleotides are TGTGCCAGCAGCCGACAGGCCAGCACAGATACGCAGTATTTT. Translation: CASSRQASTDTQYF.